The 19 T cell receptor beta chains in this list originate from one sample, sequenced in a study of blood T cell repertoires in COVID-19. Data came from immunoSEQ multiplex PCR; TCRdb stores just in-frame clones and leaves some out. The table lists about 140,000 clones, around 87% of them singletons, with less than 10% in the top ten. Sequencing was done on a sample of peripheral blood. Every receptor here comes from a woman aged 50 to 65 with active or convalescent COVID-19.

The genes are TRBV28 and TRBJ1-1; weak D call: TRBD1 (5 bases). The CDR3 spans 14 residues. Trimming pared 7 bases from V and 0 bases from J, leaving 12 bases between. Germline V gene data show CDR1 as MDHEN and CDR2 as SYDVKM. The CDR3 sequence is CASNQGKMNTEAFF. For the CDR3, the DNA is TGTGCCAGCAATCAGGGAAAAATGAACACTGAAGCTTTCTTT.

The J gene is TRBJ1-2, the V gene TRBV7-2; D is ambiguous. Per germline, CDR1 SGHTA and CDR2 FQGNSA. V was cut by 5 bases and J by 0 bases, with 16 bases left in between. The CDR3 extends over 16 amino acids. The CDR3 loop is CASSQGGSGTNYGYTF. CDR3 nucleotides: TGTGCCAGCAGCCAAGGAGGGAGCGGGACTAACTATGGCTACACCTTC. The variable domain in full, completed from reference TRBV7-2 and TRBJ1-2, reads GAGVSQSPSNKVTEKGKDVELRCDPISGHTALYWYRQSLGQGLEFLIYFQGNSAPDKSGLPSDRFSAERTGGSVSTLTIQRTQQEDSAVYLCASSQGGSGTNYGYTFGSGTRLTVV.

The chain combines TRBV6-5 with TRBJ1-1, with D possibly matching TRBD1 (6 bases). CDR3 length: 15 residues. CDR1 MNHEY and CDR2 SVGAGI come from the germline V gene. V gave up 6 bases and J gave up 3 bases, with 17 bases separating them. In nucleotides, the CDR3 is TGTGCCAGCAGACCCGACCAGACAGGTTACACTGAAGCTTTCTTT. As protein: CASRPDQTGYTEAFF.

The J gene is TRBJ1-3, the V gene TRBV4-2; perhaps TRBD1 as D (6 bases). The CDR3 is 17 amino acids. Trimming pared 3 bases from V and 6 bases from J, leaving 21 bases between. Looked up from germline, CDR1 is LGHNA and CDR2 is YNFKEQ. The CDR3 loop is CASSQATGYEGANTIYF. In DNA, the CDR3 is TGTGCCAGCAGCCAGGCAACAGGGTATGAGGGAGCAAACACCATATATTTT.

This clone was seen once. This chain joins TRBV18 and TRBJ1-1; 8 bases are shared with TRBD1. From germline, CDR1 is KGHSH and CDR2 LQKENI. Losses at the gene ends were 6 bases for V and 4 bases for J; bases not matched to a gene: 10. This CDR3 contains 15 residues. Here the CDR3 DNA reads TGTGCCAGCTCCCAACCGGAACAGGGGGGCACTGAAGCTTTCTTT. Residues: CASSQPEQGGTEAFF.

With regard to this clone: This specimen includes other DNA sequences encoding the same CDR3. The chain carries TRBV7-2 and TRBJ1-1, with D unresolved. The CDR3 runs 13 residues. V was pared by 3 bases and J by 0 bases, with 5 bases between. The germline V gene has CDR1 SGHTA and CDR2 FQGNSA. The CDR3 sequence is CASSFSVNTEAFF. The CDR3 DNA is TGTGCCAGCAGCTTCTCAGTGAACACTGAAGCTTTCTTT.

The V call is TRBV30, the J call TRBJ1-2, with 11 bases fitting TRBD1. After removal of 8 bases from V and 2 bases from J, the junction contained 7 bases not matched to a gene. Germline V gives CDR1 GTSNPN, CDR2 SVGIG (reference sequence). The CDR3 consists of 14 residues. The CDR3 here is CATGQGAFNYGYTF. In DNA form, the CDR3 reads TGTGCCACCGGACAGGGGGCATTCAACTATGGCTACACCTTC.

The chain combines TRBV5-5 with TRBJ1-1, with unresolved D. Deletions cut 7 bases from V and 6 bases from J, with 19 bases between. Germline loops: CDR1 SGHKS, CDR2 YYEKEE (reference sequence). This CDR3 spans 14 amino acids. The CDR3 spells CASARRVGEAEAFF. The CDR3 DNA reads as TGTGCCAGCGCTAGGAGGGTAGGAGAGGCTGAAGCTTTCTTT.

This chain connects TRBV11-2 to TRBJ1-1; D remains ambiguous. CDR1 and CDR2 (germline): SGHAT, FQNNGV. Trimming stripped 5 bases from V and 0 bases from J, with 4 bases between. The CDR3 contains 12 residues. CDR3 region: CASSRVNTEAFF. DNA of the CDR3: TGTGCCAGCAGCAGAGTGAACACTGAAGCTTTCTTT. The full variable domain, its missing parts supplied by reference TRBV11-2 and TRBJ1-1, is EAGVAQSPRYKIIEKRQSVAFWCNPISGHATLYWYQQILGQGPKLLIQFQNNGVVDDSQLPKDRFSAERLKGVDSTLKIQPAKLEDSAVYLCASSRVNTEAFFGQGTRLTVV.

J is TRBJ1-2 and V is TRBV30, with a possible D match to TRBD1 (5 bases). V lost 1 base and J lost 8, with 14 bases in between. The germline V gene encodes CDR1 GTSNPN and CDR2 SVGIG (reference sequence). The CDR3 is 13 residues long. CDR3 loop: CAWSAPPEGGYTF. CDR3 DNA sequence: TGTGCCTGGAGTGCCCCTCCGGAGGGGGGCTACACCTTC.

V is TRBV4-1 and J is TRBJ1-2; TRBD1 matches 9 bases. Germline trimming cut 1 base from V and 7 bases from J; bases unmatched to any gene: 10. Germline CDR1 reads MGHRA; CDR2 reads YSYEKL. The CDR3 has 16 amino acids. The CDR3 DNA reads as TGCGCCAGCAGCCAAGTATGGGGGACAGGGAGCGGTGGCTACACCTTC. As protein: CASSQVWGTGSGGYTF.

V and J are TRBV5-8 and TRBJ2-1; 7 nucleotides align to TRBD2. Germline CDR1 reads SGHTS; CDR2 reads YDEGEE. Trimming cost V 0 bases and J 5 bases; bases outside gene matches: 5. This CDR3 spans 15 amino acids. The CDR3 sequence: CASSLGSSGHNEQFF. The CDR3 DNA is TGTGCCAGCAGCTTGGGCTCTAGCGGCCACAATGAGCAGTTCTTC.

The table lists this clone with a count of one. CDR3 sequence: CASSFSRDTEAFF. The CDR3 DNA is TGTGCCAGCAGCTTTAGCAGGGACACTGAAGCTTTCTTT. J is TRBJ1-1 and V is TRBV7-8, with D possibly TRBD1 on 5 matching bases. CDR1 SGHVS and CDR2 FQNEAQ come from the germline V gene. This CDR3 contains 13 residues. The V end lost 3 bases, the J end lost 3 bases, and 8 bases lay between the germline ends.

The chain employs TRBV7-2 and TRBJ2-1; TRBD2 aligns across 8 bases. Trimming took 2 bases from V and 3 from J; bases not matched to a gene: 3. Germline V CDR1 and CDR2: SGHTA, FQGNSA. The CDR3 is 15 residues long. The chain's CDR3 is CASSLPSGLYNEQFF. DNA of the CDR3: TGTGCCAGCAGCTTACCTAGCGGGCTCTACAATGAGCAGTTCTTC.

Ten or more counts support this clone. The rearrangement joins TRBV28 to TRBJ2-3; TRBD1 is a possible D gene (6 bases). The V end was cut by 5 bases, the J end by 14 bases, with 14 bases between. Germline CDR1 reads MDHEN; CDR2 reads SYDVKM. The CDR3 runs 11 residues. The CDR3 region is CASSQNRVSYF. The CDR3 DNA reads as TGTGCCAGCAGTCAAAACAGGGTCTCGTATTTT.

The chain carries TRBV16 and TRBJ2-3; 10 bases fit TRBD2. The CDR3 length is 17 residues. Trimming at V came to 2 bases and at J to 3 bases, leaving 8 bases not matched to a gene. Germline V gene lookup returns CDR1 KGHSY and CDR2 FQNENV. The CDR3 here is CASSQKASGRQTDTQYF. CDR3 bases: TGTGCCAGCAGCCAAAAGGCTAGCGGGAGACAGACAGATACGCAGTATTTT.

The rearrangement uses TRBV5-1 and TRBJ2-1; D might be TRBD2 (5 bases). CDR1 and CDR2 from the germline V gene are SGHRS and YFSETQ. With 0 bases removed from V and 3 bases from J, the gap between germline ends came to 7 bases. This CDR3 region has 14 residues. CDR3 bases: TGCGCCAGCAGCTTGGTGGAGGACTACAATGAGCAGTTCTTC. It translates to CASSLVEDYNEQFF.

V usage is TRBV7-8 and J usage is TRBJ1-3, with 7 nucleotides matching TRBD1. Per germline, CDR1 SGHVS and CDR2 FQNEAQ. CDR3 length: 17 residues. V lost 2 bases and J lost 8; bases outside the gene matches: 15. CDR3 DNA: TGTGCCAGCAGCTTAATTCCCTCTACGACAGGGCAGCACACCATATATTTT. As protein: CASSLIPSTTGQHTIYF.

This clone was seen once. This chain links TRBV6-2 or TRBV6-3 with TRBJ2-1, with TRBD2 matching over 13 bases. The CDR3 has 18 residues. V lost 0 bases and J lost 7; bases outside the gene matches: 9. The germline CDR1 and CDR2 sequences are MNHEY and SVGEGT. Written as DNA, the CDR3 is TGTGCCAGCAGTTACTCACTAGCGGGAGGGCCGGAGTGGAATGAGCAGTTCTTC. Translated, it gives CASSYSLAGGPEWNEQFF.